This T cell receptor (beta chain) is drawn from a study of T cells in Graves' hyperthyroidism and ophthalmopathy. Study at large: Peripheral blood samples were taken at initial diagnosis, prior to any treatment.

Amplified TCR beta CDR3 regions derived from RNA transcripts. During a first-round RT-PCR of the TCR CDR3, the HTBI primer set was used. One entry per CDR3 protein results from TCRdb running MiXCR on the multiplex PCR reads. The sample contains fewer than 650,000 distinct CDR3 sequences, roughly 13% of which appear only once. The CDR3 loop spans 15 amino acids. V was cut by 7 bases and J by 0 bases, with 15 bases left in between. In germline, CDR1 is MDHEN, CDR2 SYDVKM. This clonotype was seen at least ten times. The hyperthyroidism patients had all been newly diagnosed, and their disease duration was under 2 months. Their ages ranged from 18 to 65 years. PBMCs were collected from a 10 ml volume of fresh peripheral blood.

Sample: blood. The sequence was obtained from a young woman with Graves' hyperthyroidism that later progressed to Graves' ophthalmopathy. The chain combines TRBV28 with TRBJ2-5; D gene unclear. CDR3 DNA: TGTGCCAGCATGTCGACGAGTAGGTACCAAGAGACCCAGTACTTC. Its protein is CASMSTSRYQETQYF.